The present entry profiles one T cell receptor (beta chain) with its context. Its antigen remains unidentified. No clone much larger than this one lies a single base away; base qualities are absent. TCRbeta CDR3 regions were amplified from genomic DNA using the immunoSEQ Assay, a bias-controlled multiplex PCR. The authors' pipeline ran thus. The number of nucleated cells in each sample was estimated by amplification of reference gene primers within the assay. To quantify the absolute abundance of each unique TCRbeta CDR3 rearrangement, sequence reads were collapsed and filtered. For each sample, productive Simpson clonality was calculated as the square root of Simpson's diversity index across productive rearrangements. TCRdb re-hosts the immuneACCESS table, in-frame sequences only. Its copies lack some clones; in the studies checked, an unresolved V gene accounts for under half of them, and the cause for the rest is not known. D and trimming come from the DNA, and the V and J calls and clone size come from that table. Across this sample there are 150,000 to 200,000 clones, with 80% to 85% seen only once. Of the sample, about 4.9% is held by the ten largest clones.

These data originate in a study of blood T cell repertoires in COVID-19 (dated by TCRdb to 2018 to 2021). For the wider study: Collaborator samples came from the United States, Italy and Spain and covered acute and convalescent phases of COVID-19. The prospective study material was composed of cDNA or gDNA derived from T cells, B-cell-depleted T cells, or PBMCs. The dataset comprised deeply sampled blood TCRbeta repertoires from subjects exposed to, actively infected with, or recovered from COVID-19. The repertoires were released in a freely available public database meant as a resource for research on the immune response to SARS-CoV-2. The samples were drawn from the first 160 participants of the ongoing ImmuneRACE study and from 1,254 subjects provided by 6 global collaborators. The sample metadata nearly always contained a de-identified subject ID, COVID-19 status, age in years and sex. Where HLA class I and class II types were available, the types were taken from metadata supplied by the sample provider, not from assay-based typing.

From its cysteine to its phenylalanine, the CDR3 spans 14 amino acids. CDR3 DNA only is kept here, 42 bases in frame from base 1. At the junction V is shortened by 6 bases and J by 1 base; bases outside the gene matches: 5. Taken from the germline V gene (reference sequence), the CDR1 and CDR2 loops are WNHNN and SYGVQD. Whole blood was collected in K2EDTA tubes by collaborating institutions according to the institutions' own protocols. Collaborator samples were shipped for TCRbeta analysis as frozen whole blood, isolated PBMCs, or DNA extracted from either sample type. Study-level results and caveats: The quantity of clinical and demographic metadata differed by source and by participant and was supplied without curation.

The chain was built from TRBV10-1 and TRBJ1-1, with TRBD1 matching 7 junction bases. The receptor was isolated from a woman in her 30s with acute or convalescent COVID-19. The material sequenced was peripheral blood. The nucleotides read TGCGCCAGCAGACCAGGGGGTTCGAACACTGAAGCTTTCTTT. This is translated as CASRPGGSNTEAFF.